This T cell receptor (beta chain) originates from a study of CD8+ T cells in alopecia areata. Reverse transcription of extracted RNA yielded cDNA, which provided the sequencing template. The data were produced by immunoSEQ multiplex PCR, yet TCRdb's version contains in-frame clones alone and is incomplete. The sample shows about 180,000 clones, 40% to 65% of them seen only once. The sample's treatment: oral pan-JAK inhibitor, 5-10 mg twice daily. As part of sample collection, lesional scalp punch biopsies and peripheral blood were taken from alopecia areata patients. Germline-derived CDR1 and CDR2 are SGHAT and FQNNGV. Trimming took off 6 bases at V and 6 bases at J, with 12 bases between the two ends. The CDR3 length is 12 residues.

V and J are TRBV11-2 and TRBJ2-7; D remains unclear. The TCR sequence derives from a human donor with alopecia areata. Sequencing was performed on CD8+ T cells sorted from blood, taken between weeks 51 and 52, from a patient treated with tofacitinib. CDR3 in DNA: TGTGCCAGCAGACCGGCAGGATTCGAGCAGTACTTC. Its translation is CASRPAGFEQYF.